Below are 29 T cell receptor beta chains sequenced from a single sample in a study of shared clonotypes between healthy human individuals. Only in-frame clones appear in the TCRdb table, and some are missing; sequencing was by immunoSEQ multiplex PCR. The table shows 2 million to 3 million clones, with 93% occurring only once. The sample was naive CD4+ T cells from PBMCs. The subset is: CD45RA+ positively selected. These receptors were obtained from a man aged 18 to 35 in good health. Some clones in this sample may be carry-over from other donors' samples.

This clone showed up just once. V is TRBV7-2 and J is TRBJ2-7; TRBD2 matches 12 bases. The CDR3 loop spans 14 amino acids. The germline gives CDR1 SGHTA, CDR2 FQGNSA. After removal of 0 bases from V and 7 bases from J, the junction contained 1 base not matched to a gene. The DNA for the CDR3 is TGTGCCAGCAGCTTAGCCACTAGCGGGAGGGAGCAGTACTTC. Its protein is CASSLATSGREQYF.

This sequence joins TRBV5-1 and TRBJ1-4, with a weak D call TRBD1 (5 bases). V was cut by 4 bases and J by 6 bases, with 22 bases left in between. Germline assignment: CDR1 SGHRS and CDR2 YFSETQ. The CDR3 consists of 17 residues. For the CDR3, the DNA is TGCGCCAGCAGCCGCCCTGGGGCCAGGGAAGTGGATGAAAAACTGTTTTTT. This translates into CASSRPGAREVDEKLFF.

CDR3 amino acids: CASFDSSGSYNEQFF. The CDR3 DNA reads TGCGCCAGTTTTGACAGCTCCGGGTCCTACAATGAGCAGTTCTTC. This chain uses TRBV5-1 with TRBJ2-1, with a possible D match to TRBD1 (5 bases). The CDR3 covers 15 residues. V shed 8 bases and J shed 1 base, with 16 bases lying between them. The V gene's germline CDR1 is SGHRS and CDR2 YFSETQ.

The chain links TRBV28 to TRBJ2-5, with 8 bases lining up with TRBD1. With V trimmed by 3 bases and J by 4 bases, 7 bases remained unmatched. The germline gives CDR1 MDHEN, CDR2 SYDVKM. CDR3 length equals 15 residues. The CDR3 DNA follows: TGTGCCAGCAGTTTGTCACAGGGGGTAGGAGAGACCCAGTACTTC. Its protein is CASSLSQGVGETQYF.

This chain uses TRBV7-2 with TRBJ2-5; D gene unclear. V gave up 1 base and J gave up 3 bases, with 9 bases separating them. There are 14 residues in the CDR3. Germline V gene lookup returns CDR1 SGHTA and CDR2 FQGNSA. CDR3 in DNA: TGTGCCAGCAGCTTAGTGATGCGAAAAGAGACCCAGTACTTC. Encoded protein: CASSLVMRKETQYF.

The chain recombines TRBV6-6 with TRBJ2-7; D is tentatively TRBD1 or TRBD2 (5 bases each). CDR3 length equals 15 residues. Germline CDR1 and CDR2: MNHNY and SVGAGI (reference sequence). The V gene lost 6 bases and the J gene lost 4 bases, with 19 bases spanning the gap. CDR3 sequence: CASRKTGLPSYEQYF. In DNA, the CDR3 is TGTGCCAGCAGAAAAACAGGACTCCCTTCGTACGAGCAGTACTTC.

This chain joins TRBV18 and TRBJ2-7; maybe TRBD2 (6 bases). CDR3 size: 16 residues. The V end was cut by 3 bases, the J end by 3 bases, with 18 bases between. Germline V gene data show CDR1 as KGHSH and CDR2 as LQKENI. CDR3: CASSPGLTLGGYEQYF. The CDR3 DNA reads as TGTGCCAGCTCACCGGGATTGACCCTGGGAGGCTACGAGCAGTACTTC.

The chain uses TRBV5-1 and TRBJ2-5; possibly TRBD1 or TRBD2 for D (5 bases each). Looked up from germline, CDR1 is SGHRS and CDR2 is YFSETQ. The CDR3 has 16 residues. V lost 0 bases, J lost 0 bases, and 12 bases lay in between. The CDR3 nucleotides are TGCGCCAGCAGCTTGGAAAGGGACCTGTACCAAGAGACCCAGTACTTC. Translating gives CASSLERDLYQETQYF. Combining the CDR3 with reference TRBV5-1 and TRBJ2-5 gives the whole variable domain KAGVTQTPRYLIKTRGQQVTLSCSPISGHRSVSWYQQTPGQGLQFLFEYFSETQRNKGNFPGRFSGRQFSNSRSEMNVSTLELGDSALYLCASSLERDLYQETQYFGPGTRLLVL.

The rearrangement links TRBV7-2 to TRBJ1-2; D gene unclear. The CDR3 has 14 residues. Germline V lookup: CDR1 SGHTA, CDR2 FQGNSA. The ends were cut back, 6 bases at V and 0 bases at J, with 11 bases in the middle. In nucleotides, the CDR3 is TGTGCCAGCAGTCCCGGGCCTACTAACTATGGCTACACCTTC. Residues: CASSPGPTNYGYTF.

Details on this clone: Additional DNA sequences in this sample encode the identical CDR3. This chain links TRBV5-1 with TRBJ2-5; 8 nucleotides line up with TRBD2. The CDR3 covers 15 residues. Trimming cost V 0 bases and J 2 bases; bases outside gene matches: 3. CDR1 and CDR2 (germline): SGHRS, YFSETQ. CDR3 DNA sequence: TGCGCCAGCAGCTTGGCGGTAGCGGGACAAGAGACCCAGTACTTC. It encodes CASSLAVAGQETQYF.

The V call is TRBV27, the J call TRBJ2-7; 8 nucleotides align to TRBD2. The CDR3 consists of 14 residues. The V and J ends lost 5 bases and 4 bases, in that order; junction bases with no gene match: 7. Per germline, CDR1 MNHEY and CDR2 SMNVEV (reference sequence). CDR3 loop: CASSVGTRLYEQYF. The DNA of the CDR3 is TGTGCCAGCAGTGTAGGGACTAGGCTTTACGAGCAGTACTTC.

This chain connects TRBV9 to TRBJ1-2, with a possible D match to TRBD1 (5 bases). V lost 0 bases, J lost 2 bases, and 11 bases lay in between. The germline V gene has CDR1 SGDLS and CDR2 YYNGEE. This CDR3 has 15 amino acids. The CDR3 DNA reads as TGTGCCAGCAGCGTAGGAGGGGAGGGGAACTATGGCTACACCTTC. Its translation is CASSVGGEGNYGYTF.

The chain has TRBV18 and TRBJ2-2; 7 bases align to TRBD2. The CDR3 contains 15 residues. V lost 3 bases to trimming and J lost 6 bases; unmatched junction nucleotides: 7. Germline loops: CDR1 KGHSH, CDR2 LQKENI. CDR3 bases: TGTGCCAGCTCACCTCTAGCGGTCGGGTCCGGGGAGCTGTTTTTT. Amino acids: CASSPLAVGSGELFF. Drawing the rest from reference TRBV18 and TRBJ2-2, the complete variable domain is NAGVMQNPRHLVRRRGQEARLRCSPMKGHSHVYWYRQLPEEGLKFMVYLQKENIIDESGMPKERFSAEFPKEGPSILRIQQVVRGDSAAYFCASSPLAVGSGELFFGEGSRLTVL.

The chain combines TRBV6-1 with TRBJ2-7, with D possibly being TRBD2 (6 bases). The germline V and J ends were trimmed by 0 bases and 0 bases, with 9 bases remaining between them. Germline values: CDR1 MNHNS, CDR2 SASEGT. This CDR3 region has 15 residues. CDR3 residues: CASSEAGSGSYEQYF. Written as DNA, the CDR3 is TGTGCCAGCAGTGAAGCCGGTAGCGGCTCCTACGAGCAGTACTTC.

The chain links TRBV4-1 to TRBJ2-1; the match to TRBD2 covers 11 bases. The CDR3 runs 15 residues. After removal of 0 bases from V and 7 bases from J, the junction contained 2 bases not matched to a gene. Germline CDR1 MGHRA, CDR2 YSYEKL. The CDR3 reads CASSQEASGRNEQFF. The CDR3 DNA is TGCGCCAGCAGCCAAGAGGCTAGCGGGAGGAATGAGCAGTTCTTC.

V gene TRBV18 combines with J gene TRBJ2-7; D possibly corresponds to TRBD2 (7 bases). V was shortened by 3 bases and J by 5 bases, with 23 bases between the two germline ends. This CDR3 is built from 17 residues. CDR1 is KGHSH and CDR2 is LQKENI in the germline V gene. CDR3: CASSPLLGAGALNEQYF. CDR3 coding DNA: TGTGCCAGCTCACCGCTCCTTGGGGCGGGGGCTTTGAACGAGCAGTACTTC.

The chain links TRBV5-1 to TRBJ1-2, with TRBD1 as a possible D gene (5 bases). This CDR3 has 15 residues. Germline V lookup: CDR1 SGHRS, CDR2 YFSETQ. V was cut by 7 bases and J by 2 bases, with 18 bases left in between. The CDR3 nucleotides read TGCGCCAGCGGGGCTGGGGTCGAGGCGAACTATGGCTACACCTTC. Amino acids: CASGAGVEANYGYTF. The whole variable domain, filled in from reference TRBV5-1 and TRBJ1-2, reads KAGVTQTPRYLIKTRGQQVTLSCSPISGHRSVSWYQQTPGQGLQFLFEYFSETQRNKGNFPGRFSGRQFSNSRSEMNVSTLELGDSALYLCASGAGVEANYGYTFGSGTRLTVV.

To note about this clone: At the DNA level, this CDR3 is encoded by other sequences in the same sample as well. This chain links TRBV9 with TRBJ2-3; D possibly corresponds to TRBD1 (5 bases). V lost 0 bases to trimming and J lost 5 bases, with 7 bases between them. The CDR3 spans 13 residues. Germline V CDR1 and CDR2: SGDLS, YYNGEE. The CDR3 bases are TGTGCCAGCAGCGTAGGGGGCGAAGATACGCAGTATTTT. The encoded protein is CASSVGGEDTQYF. Full variable domain (missing parts from reference TRBV9 and TRBJ2-3): DSGVTQTPKHLITATGQRVTLRCSPRSGDLSVYWYQQSLDQGLQFLIQYYNGEERAKGNILERFSAQQFPDLHSELNLSSLELGDSALYFCASSVGGEDTQYFGPGTRLTVL.

This chain joins TRBV10-3 and TRBJ1-2, with D unresolved. Trimming shortened V by 2 bases and J by 12 bases, and 16 bases separated the two germline ends. The germline CDR1 and CDR2 sequences are ENHRY and SYGVKD. The CDR3 runs to 13 residues. CDR3 in DNA: TGTGCCATCAGTGAGATGCTCGTGGGAGGCGACACCTTC. Amino acids: CAISEMLVGGDTF.

V and J are TRBV27 and TRBJ1-1; D is uncertain. V shed 5 bases and J shed 4 bases, with 17 bases lying between them. This CDR3 spans 15 amino acids. Per germline, CDR1 MNHEY and CDR2 SMNVEV (reference sequence). The CDR3 DNA reads TGTGCCAGCAGTCTCTCCCCTGGGGTGAGCACTGAAGCTTTCTTT. This codes for CASSLSPGVSTEAFF.

Points on this clone: Other DNA variants within this sample encode the same CDR3. This rearrangement joins TRBV5-1 to TRBJ1-2; D may be TRBD1 (6 bases). CDR1 SGHRS and CDR2 YFSETQ come from the germline V gene. The CDR3 contains 14 residues. Trimming took off 0 bases at V and 3 bases at J, with 9 bases between the two ends. DNA for the CDR3: TGCGCCAGCAGCTTGGGGGGGCAAGACTATGGCTACACCTTC. Translation: CASSLGGQDYGYTF.

In its sample, this clone was seen a few times. This sequence joins TRBV2 and TRBJ1-2; TRBD1 might be the D (5 bases). The germline CDR1 and CDR2 sequences are SNHLY and FYNNEI. The length of the CDR3 is 13 residues. The ends were cut back, 3 bases at V and 4 bases at J, with 9 bases in the middle. The CDR3 DNA sequence: TGTGCCAGCAGTGAGGGGGGGTCCTATGGCTACACCTTC. It is translated as CASSEGGSYGYTF.

The gene calls are TRBV2 and TRBJ2-3; 7 bases are a match to TRBD1. Germline V gene data show CDR1 as SNHLY and CDR2 as FYNNEI. V gave up 7 bases and J gave up 2 bases; unmatched junction bases: 6. The CDR3 loop spans 14 amino acids. The CDR3 reads CASNPDRTTDTQYF. The DNA of the CDR3 is TGTGCCAGCAACCCGGACAGGACCACAGATACGCAGTATTTT.

The chain joins TRBV5-4 to TRBJ1-4; D is unresolved. The ends were cut back, 0 bases at V and 8 bases at J, with 11 bases in the middle. The CDR3 runs 14 residues. CDR1 is SGHNT and CDR2 is YYREEE in the germline V gene (reference sequence). DNA of the CDR3: TGTGCCAGCAGCTTGGCAGGTCAGAACGAAAAACTGTTTTTT. Amino acids: CASSLAGQNEKLFF.

CDR3 protein: CASSQDARNSPLHF. CDR3 coding DNA: TGCGCCAGCAGCCAAGATGCCCGGAATTCACCCCTCCACTTT. The J gene is TRBJ1-6, the V gene TRBV4-1; D uncertain. The V gene lost 0 bases and the J gene lost 7 bases, with 7 bases spanning the gap. Germline V CDR1 and CDR2: MGHRA, YSYEKL. The CDR3 length is 14 residues.

This chain links TRBV7-9 with TRBJ1-2; D unresolved. The length of the CDR3 is 12 residues. The ends were cut back, 2 bases at V and 5 bases at J, with 6 bases in the middle. The germline gives CDR1 SEHNR, CDR2 FQNEAQ (reference sequence). In nucleotides, the CDR3 is TGTGCCAGCAGCTTACAACTATATGGCTACACCTTC. This translates into CASSLQLYGYTF. Full variable domain (rest looked up from reference TRBV7-9 and TRBJ1-2): DTGVSQNPRHKITKRGQNVTFRCDPISEHNRLYWYRQTLGQGPEFLTYFQNEAQLEKSRLLSDRFSAERPKGSFSTLEIQRTEQGDSAMYLCASSLQLYGYTFGSGTRLTVV.

The rearrangement joins TRBV5-1 to TRBJ2-3, with TRBD1 identical over 10 bases. This CDR3 is built from 18 residues. Losses at the gene ends were 4 bases for V and 0 bases for J; bases not matched to a gene: 11. CDR1 SGHRS and CDR2 YFSETQ come from the germline V gene. The CDR3 is CASSRTGGLRASTDTQYF. The CDR3 bases are TGCGCCAGCAGCCGGACAGGGGGTCTGCGGGCAAGCACAGATACGCAGTATTTT. The whole variable domain, remainder taken from reference TRBV5-1 and TRBJ2-3, is KAGVTQTPRYLIKTRGQQVTLSCSPISGHRSVSWYQQTPGQGLQFLFEYFSETQRNKGNFPGRFSGRQFSNSRSEMNVSTLELGDSALYLCASSRTGGLRASTDTQYFGPGTRLTVL.

The chain uses TRBV19 and TRBJ2-7; TRBD1 matches at 7 bases. The germline CDR1 and CDR2 sequences are LNHDA and SQIVND (reference sequence). CDR3 length equals 16 residues. J was trimmed by 2 bases and V by 4 bases; bases with no gene match: 11. CDR3 bases: TGTGCCAGTAGTAGACAACCGGGACAGCGAACCTACGAGCAGTACTTC. Residues: CASSRQPGQRTYEQYF.

J is TRBJ2-7 and V is TRBV9; 12 bases match TRBD1. This CDR3 is built from 16 residues. The ends lost 4 bases at V and 4 bases at J; junction bases unmatched: 9. The V gene's germline CDR1 is SGDLS and CDR2 YYNGEE. The CDR3 DNA sequence: TGTGCCAGCAGCTTATCCGGGACAGGGGGCAGGTACGAGCAGTACTTC. It is translated as CASSLSGTGGRYEQYF.